The clone carrying this T cell receptor beta chain was seen only a few times. The antigen remains undetermined. These data originate in a study of cytomegalovirus exposure and HLA in healthy donors. Study outcomes and limitations: In most subjects, TCR beta sequences reportedly gave accurate predictions of HLA-A and HLA-B alleles. Sequencing depth roughly uniform across donors was assumed in presence/absence analyses. A missense DCLRE1C variant was associated with V- and J-gene trimming of TCR beta chains in a later analysis, and an independent cohort replicated the association.

PCR used 60 Vbeta primers and 13 Jbeta primers. Clones were read by immunoSEQ multiplex PCR, and TCRdb kept only the in-frame ones, dropping some. The table has roughly 110,000 clones, 60% to 80% seen once; the top ten hold 2.5%. The sequenced sample was PBMCs. The sequence was obtained from a man between 35 and 55 years old in good health and CMV-seronegative.

The CDR3 spells CSVEEQGFEAFF. The CDR3 DNA reads as TGCAGCGTTGAAGAACAGGGGTTCGAAGCTTTCTTT. V usage is TRBV29-1 and J usage is TRBJ1-1; 7 nucleotides match TRBD1. Germline V gene lookup returns CDR1 SQVTM and CDR2 ANQGSEA. V trimming: 0 bases; J trimming: 8 bases; junction bases outside the gene matches: 3. The CDR3 has 12 amino acids.